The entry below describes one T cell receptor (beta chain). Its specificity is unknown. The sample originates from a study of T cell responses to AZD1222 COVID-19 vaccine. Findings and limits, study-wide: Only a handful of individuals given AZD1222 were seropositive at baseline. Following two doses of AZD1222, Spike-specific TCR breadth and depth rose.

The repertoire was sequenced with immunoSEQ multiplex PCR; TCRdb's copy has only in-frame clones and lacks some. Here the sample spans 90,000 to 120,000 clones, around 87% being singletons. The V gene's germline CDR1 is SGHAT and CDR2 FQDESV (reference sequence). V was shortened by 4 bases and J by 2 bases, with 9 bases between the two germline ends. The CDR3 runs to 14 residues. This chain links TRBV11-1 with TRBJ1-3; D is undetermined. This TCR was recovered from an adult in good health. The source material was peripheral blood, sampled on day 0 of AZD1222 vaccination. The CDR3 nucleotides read TGTGCCAGCAGCTCAGAGAGACCTGGAAACACCATATATTTT. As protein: CASSSERPGNTIYF.